One and the same sample provided the 18 T cell receptor beta chains below, sequenced in a study of shared clonotypes between healthy human individuals. TCRdb's copy holds only in-frame clones and misses some; the assay was immunoSEQ multiplex PCR. The repertoire has 1.5 million to 2.5 million clones, about 95% of them found once; the top ten carry less than 1.5%. Naive CD8 cells lacked CD45RO and underwent positive selection for CCR7, leaving out terminally differentiated effector memory CD45RA+ cells. Specimen: naive CD8+ T cells sorted from blood. The origin of the receptors is a man aged 18-30 years in good health.

The chain combines TRBV5-1 with TRBJ1-2; D may be TRBD1 (5 bases). Per germline, CDR1 SGHRS and CDR2 YFSETQ. The CDR3 contains 15 residues. V lost 0 bases to trimming and J lost 3 bases, with 12 bases between them. The CDR3 region has the DNA TGCGCCAGCAGCTTGGTCTGGGGGTCTGACTATGGCTACACCTTC. Its translation: CASSLVWGSDYGYTF.

CDR3 in DNA: TGTGCCAGCAGTTTTCTCAGGGGGGGAGGCACTGAAGCTTTCTTT. It yields the protein CASSFLRGGGTEAFF. V usage is TRBV27 and J usage is TRBJ1-1; TRBD1 agrees at 7 bases. The germline V gene has CDR1 MNHEY and CDR2 SMNVEV (reference sequence). The CDR3 totals 15 residues. J gave up 4 bases and V 3 bases, and 8 bases lay outside the gene matches.

The rearrangement links TRBV6-6 to TRBJ2-7, with D perhaps matching TRBD1 or TRBD2 (5 bases each). Trimming cost V 6 bases and J 2 bases, with 11 bases left between them. The CDR3 runs to 13 residues. Germline CDR1 reads MNHNY; CDR2 reads SVGAGI (reference sequence). DNA for the CDR3: TGTGCCAGCAGCGCCGGGGCCCCCTACGAGCAGTACTTC. Protein: CASSAGAPYEQYF.

The V and J genes are TRBV7-8 and TRBJ2-2; 7 nucleotides line up with TRBD2. This CDR3 contains 16 residues. Looked up from germline, CDR1 is SGHVS and CDR2 is FQNEAQ. V trimming: 1 base; J trimming: 7 bases; junction bases outside the gene matches: 9. CDR3 coding DNA: TGTGCCAGCAGCTTAGACCTAGGACTAGTTATCGGGGAGCTGTTTTTT. This encodes CASSLDLGLVIGELFF.

The chain employs TRBV18 and TRBJ1-4, with D uncertain. The CDR3 has 16 residues. The germline gives CDR1 KGHSH, CDR2 LQKENI. The V end was cut by 6 bases, the J end by 0 bases, with 14 bases between. DNA of the CDR3: TGTGCCAGCTCCGCATGGGTGGATGCAACTAATGAAAAACTGTTTTTT. This codes for CASSAWVDATNEKLFF.

V is TRBV10-2 and J is TRBJ2-3, with 16 bases lining up with TRBD2. In germline, CDR1 is WSHSY, CDR2 SAAADI. Germline trimming cut 6 bases from V and 2 bases from J; bases unmatched to any gene: 8. The CDR3 consists of 18 residues. CDR3 residues: CASRAPGLAGGPTDTQYF. The DNA for the CDR3 is TGCGCCAGCAGAGCTCCGGGACTAGCGGGGGGGCCCACAGATACGCAGTATTTT.

This chain links TRBV2 with TRBJ2-7; perhaps TRBD1 as D (7 bases). From germline, CDR1 is SNHLY and CDR2 FYNNEI. The CDR3 runs 14 residues. V shed 6 bases and J shed 1 base, with 13 bases lying between them. The CDR3 reads CASSPEGASYEQYF. The CDR3 DNA follows: TGTGCCAGCAGCCCGGAGGGGGCGTCCTACGAGCAGTACTTC.

The chain has TRBV6-6 and TRBJ1-1; a weak D match, TRBD1 (6 bases). Trimming took off 4 bases at V and 3 bases at J, with 18 bases between the two ends. Germline loops: CDR1 MNHNY, CDR2 SVGAGI (reference sequence). The CDR3 contains 16 residues. The CDR3 bases are TGTGCCAGCAGTTTAGCCGTCAGGGGTAAAGACACTGAAGCTTTCTTT. This gives the protein CASSLAVRGKDTEAFF.

This chain connects TRBV4-3 to TRBJ2-2, with D perhaps matching TRBD2 (5 bases). The CDR3 has 19 amino acids. Germline V lookup: CDR1 LGHNA, CDR2 YSLEER. The V end lost 4 bases, the J end lost 6 bases, and 27 bases lay between the germline ends. CDR3 sequence: CASSRSGDISTRVAGELFF. The CDR3 region has the DNA TGCGCCAGCAGCCGCTCAGGTGACATCAGCACTAGGGTGGCCGGGGAGCTGTTTTTT.

This sequence joins TRBV12-5 and TRBJ2-7, with D unclear. Germline V lookup: CDR1 LGHNT, CDR2 FRNRAP. V lost 3 bases and J lost 2, with 11 bases in between. This CDR3 has 14 residues. CDR3 in amino acids: CASGLRQVPYEQYF. For the CDR3, the DNA is TGTGCTAGTGGTTTACGTCAAGTACCCTACGAGCAGTACTTC.

This clone was detected once. The sample holds other DNA sequences that translate to the same CDR3. The chain recombines TRBV27 with TRBJ2-7, with D tentatively TRBD1 (6 bases). Trimming removed 3 bases from V and 6 bases from J, with 12 bases in between. In germline, CDR1 is MNHEY, CDR2 SMNVEV (reference sequence). This CDR3 is 13 amino acids long. The CDR3 DNA sequence: TGTGCCAGCAGTTTTGGAACAGGGAGCGAGCAGTACTTC. Its protein product is CASSFGTGSEQYF.

The CDR3, as DNA: TGTGCCAGCAGCTTAGCGGAGGGAGAGATAGATACGCAGTATTTT. Protein product: CASSLAEGEIDTQYF. The chain joins TRBV13 to TRBJ2-3; TRBD2 might be the D (6 bases). The CDR3 extends over 15 amino acids. With 1 base removed from V and 5 bases from J, the gap between germline ends came to 13 bases. Germline assignment: CDR1 PRHDT and CDR2 FYEKMQ (reference sequence).

This sequence joins TRBV27 and TRBJ1-6, with 8 bases lining up with TRBD1. CDR1 MNHEY and CDR2 SMNVEV come from the germline V gene (reference sequence). V shed 8 bases, J shed 10 bases, and the junction held 7 bases outside the gene matches. The CDR3 runs 13 residues. The CDR3 here is CASRDRGESPLHF. CDR3 nucleotide sequence: TGTGCCAGCCGAGACAGGGGAGAGTCACCCCTCCACTTT.

CDR3 sequence reads: CASSGTGTGELFF. Written as DNA, the CDR3 is TGTGCCAGCAGCGGTACAGGGACCGGGGAGCTGTTTTTT. V is TRBV5-4 and J is TRBJ2-2; possibly TRBD1 for D (6 bases). This CDR3 has 13 amino acids. Trimming took 4 bases from V and 5 from J, leaving 9 bases between them. The germline gives CDR1 SGHNT, CDR2 YYREEE (reference sequence).

The chain recombines TRBV2 with TRBJ1-5; tentative D call: TRBD1 (5 bases). V was pared by 6 bases and J by 5 bases, with 23 bases between. Germline V lookup: CDR1 SNHLY, CDR2 FYNNEI. The CDR3 runs 17 residues. CDR3 coding DNA: TGTGCCAGCAGCGACCTCCCAAGGGGCAAGGGCGATCAGCCCCAGCATTTT. It translates to CASSDLPRGKGDQPQHF. Combining the CDR3 with reference TRBV2 and TRBJ1-5 gives the whole variable domain EPEVTQTPSHQVTQMGQEVILRCVPISNHLYFYWYRQILGQKVEFLVSFYNNEISEKSEIFDDQFSVERPDGSNFTLKIRSTKLEDSAMYFCASSDLPRGKGDQPQHFGDGTRLSIL.

The chain links TRBV29-1 to TRBJ2-7; 12 bases agree with TRBD1. The CDR3 has 15 amino acids. J lost 4 bases, V lost 7 bases, and 11 bases had no gene match. Per germline, CDR1 SQVTM and CDR2 ANQGSEA. CDR3 sequence (DNA): TGCAGCGAGCCCCCCCGGGACAGGGGGCAGTACGAGCAGTACTTC. Translating gives CSEPPRDRGQYEQYF.

The chain couples TRBV11-3 to TRBJ1-5; D not certain. This CDR3 comprises 13 residues. Germline V gene lookup returns CDR1 SGHNT and CDR2 YENEEA. V was pared by 2 bases and J by 7 bases, with 9 bases between. CDR3 sequence reads: CASSLLTGQPQHF. CDR3 nucleotide sequence: TGTGCCAGCAGCTTATTAACGGGACAGCCCCAGCATTTT.

The gene calls are TRBV4-3 and TRBJ2-3; tentatively, D is TRBD1 (6 bases). Germline CDR1 LGHNA, CDR2 YSLEER. The V end was cut by 0 bases, the J end by 3 bases, with 16 bases between. The CDR3 is 17 residues long. This chain's CDR3 is CASSQDSTGRRTDTQYF. The CDR3 region has the DNA TGCGCCAGCAGCCAAGATTCGACAGGCCGCAGGACAGATACGCAGTATTTT.